This TCR beta chain was documented in a study of regulatory T cells in long-lasting Graves disease. In its sample, this clonotype was seen many times. The time point here: newly diagnosed GD, antithyroid drugs for less than 3 months. There was RNA extracted from PBMCs, and the TCR library was made from it. CDR3 regions were amplified by Arm-PCR using iRepertoire HTBI primers to build TCR beta libraries. TCRdb ran MiXCR on the multiplex PCR reads and lists one entry per CDR3 protein. Of about 220,000 distinct CDR3 sequences in the sample, approximately 18% were seen once. This sample also appeared in a second study, on T cells in Graves' hyperthyroidism and ophthalmopathy.

The clonotype comes from a woman aged 25-40 years with Graves disease. The material was peripheral blood mononuclear cells (PBMCs), obtained at new diagnosis, from a patient treated with antithyroid drugs.

CDR3 residues: CSAGPGVTEAFF. The CDR3, as DNA: TGCAGTGCTGGACCGGGGGTCACTGAAGCTTTCTTT. This chain links TRBV20-1 with TRBJ1-1, with D perhaps matching TRBD1 (5 bases). V was trimmed by 5 bases and J by 4 bases, leaving 11 bases between them. The germline V gene encodes CDR1 DFQATT and CDR2 SNEGSKA (reference sequence). There are 12 residues in the CDR3.